This section outlines one TCR beta chain sequence together with its context. TCRdb reanalysed the 5' RACE reads using MiXCR and keeps one entry per CDR3 protein. This repertoire shows some 760,000 distinct CDR3 sequences, about 20% found once; its top ten account for about 12%. Trimming stripped 1 base from V and 5 bases from J, with 15 bases between. The length of the CDR3 is 15 residues. The V gene's germline CDR1 is SGHKS and CDR2 YYEKEE (reference sequence). This specimen belongs to a study of identical twins. These data were likewise used in another study, on T cells expressing NK-cell markers. That paper adds: Seven HCMV-seropositive donors and one seronegative donor made up the eight sequenced donors. Topping the CD3+CD56-NKG2C+ fraction as well were these clonotypes, in a handful of donors.

The receptor's source is a woman aged 18-29 years in good health. This chain connects TRBV5-5 to TRBJ1-2; D is possibly TRBD1 (5 bases). Source material: PBMCs. CDR3 sequence: CASSLRVGPRYGYTF. CDR3 in DNA: TGTGCCAGCAGCTTGAGGGTGGGGCCGAGGTATGGCTACACCTTC.